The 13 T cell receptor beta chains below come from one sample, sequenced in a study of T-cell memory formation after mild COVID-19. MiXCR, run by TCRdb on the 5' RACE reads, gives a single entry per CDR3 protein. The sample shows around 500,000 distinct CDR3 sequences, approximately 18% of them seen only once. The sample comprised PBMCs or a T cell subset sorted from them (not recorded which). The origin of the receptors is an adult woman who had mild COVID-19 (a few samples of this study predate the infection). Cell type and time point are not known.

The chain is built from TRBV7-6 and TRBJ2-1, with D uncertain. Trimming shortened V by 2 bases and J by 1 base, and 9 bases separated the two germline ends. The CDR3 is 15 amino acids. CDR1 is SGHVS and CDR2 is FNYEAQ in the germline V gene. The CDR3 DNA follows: TGTGCCAGCAGCTTAACCCATGCATCCTACAATGAGCAGTTCTTC. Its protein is CASSLTHASYNEQFF.

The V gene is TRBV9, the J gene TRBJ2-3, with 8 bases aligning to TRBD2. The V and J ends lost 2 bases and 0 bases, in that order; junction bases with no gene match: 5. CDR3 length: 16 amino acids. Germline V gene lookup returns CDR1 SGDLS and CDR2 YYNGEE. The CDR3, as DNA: TGTGCCAGCAGCGTTAGTAGCGGGACTAGCACAGATACGCAGTATTTT. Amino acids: CASSVSSGTSTDTQYF.

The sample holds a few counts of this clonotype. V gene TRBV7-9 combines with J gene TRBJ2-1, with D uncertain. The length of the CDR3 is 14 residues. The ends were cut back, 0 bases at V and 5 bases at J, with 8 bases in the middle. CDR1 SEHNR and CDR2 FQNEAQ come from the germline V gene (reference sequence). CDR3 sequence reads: CASSLALRHNEQFF. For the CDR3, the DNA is TGTGCCAGCAGCTTAGCGCTCCGGCACAATGAGCAGTTCTTC.

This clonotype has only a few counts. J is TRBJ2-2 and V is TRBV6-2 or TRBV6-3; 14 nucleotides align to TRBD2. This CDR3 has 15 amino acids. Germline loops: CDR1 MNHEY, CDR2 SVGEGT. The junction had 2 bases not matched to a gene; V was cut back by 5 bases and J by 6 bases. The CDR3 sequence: CASSRTSGGSGELFF. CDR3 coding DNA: TGTGCCAGCAGTCGGACTAGCGGGGGGTCCGGGGAGCTGTTTTTT.

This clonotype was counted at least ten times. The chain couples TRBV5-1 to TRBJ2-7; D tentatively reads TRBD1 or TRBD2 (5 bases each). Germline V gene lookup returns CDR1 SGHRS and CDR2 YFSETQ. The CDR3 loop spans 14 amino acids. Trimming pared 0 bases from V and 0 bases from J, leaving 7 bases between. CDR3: CASSLGDDSYEQYF. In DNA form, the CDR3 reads TGCGCCAGCAGCTTGGGGGACGACTCCTACGAGCAGTACTTC.

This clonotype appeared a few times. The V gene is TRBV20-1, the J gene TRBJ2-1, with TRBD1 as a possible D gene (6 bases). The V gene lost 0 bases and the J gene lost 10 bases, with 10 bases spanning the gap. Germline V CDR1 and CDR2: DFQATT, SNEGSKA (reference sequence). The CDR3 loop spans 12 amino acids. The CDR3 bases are TGCAGTGCTAGAGAGGGACAAGGGGAGCAGTTCTTC. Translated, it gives CSAREGQGEQFF.

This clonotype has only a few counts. CDR3 sequence: CASSFWGETQYF. Here the CDR3 DNA reads TGTGCCAGCAGCTTTTGGGGGGAGACCCAGTACTTC. This rearrangement joins TRBV7-6 to TRBJ2-5, with D possibly called TRBD1 or TRBD2 (5 bases each). Germline CDR1 is SGHVS and CDR2 is FNYEAQ. The CDR3 totals 12 residues. V lost 3 bases and J 5 bases, leaving 7 bases between the germline ends.

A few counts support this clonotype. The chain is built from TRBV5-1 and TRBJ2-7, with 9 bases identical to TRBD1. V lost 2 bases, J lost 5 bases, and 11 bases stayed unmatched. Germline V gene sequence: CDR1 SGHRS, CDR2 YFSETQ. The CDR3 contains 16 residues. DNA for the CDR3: TGCGCCAGCAGCTTTGCGCCCGGACAGGGGTCTGACGAGCAGTACTTC. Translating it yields CASSFAPGQGSDEQYF.

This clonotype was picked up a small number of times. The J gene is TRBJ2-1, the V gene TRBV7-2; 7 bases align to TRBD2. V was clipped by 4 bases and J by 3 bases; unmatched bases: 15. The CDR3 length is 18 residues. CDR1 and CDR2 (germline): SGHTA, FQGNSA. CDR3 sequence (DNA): TGTGCCAGCAGCTCCTCAGCGGGACTCTCCCTGGGCTACAATGAGCAGTTCTTC. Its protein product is CASSSSAGLSLGYNEQFF. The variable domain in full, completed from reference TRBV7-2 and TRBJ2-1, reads GAGVSQSPSNKVTEKGKDVELRCDPISGHTALYWYRQSLGQGLEFLIYFQGNSAPDKSGLPSDRFSAERTGGSVSTLTIQRTQQEDSAVYLCASSSSAGLSLGYNEQFFGPGTRLTVL.

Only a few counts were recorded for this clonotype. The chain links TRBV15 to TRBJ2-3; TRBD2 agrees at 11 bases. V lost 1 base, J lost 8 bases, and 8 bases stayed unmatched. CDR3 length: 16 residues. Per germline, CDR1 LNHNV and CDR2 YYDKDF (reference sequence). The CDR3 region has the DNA TGTGCCACCAGCAGAGGGTTAGCGGGGGGGGAGAGTACGCAGTATTTT. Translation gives CATSRGLAGGESTQYF.

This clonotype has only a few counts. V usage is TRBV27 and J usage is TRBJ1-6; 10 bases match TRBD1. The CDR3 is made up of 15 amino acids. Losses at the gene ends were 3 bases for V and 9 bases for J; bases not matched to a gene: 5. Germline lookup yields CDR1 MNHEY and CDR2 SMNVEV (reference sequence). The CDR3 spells CASSLDRGFASPLHF. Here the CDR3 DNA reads TGTGCCAGCAGTTTGGACAGGGGGTTCGCTTCACCCCTCCACTTT.

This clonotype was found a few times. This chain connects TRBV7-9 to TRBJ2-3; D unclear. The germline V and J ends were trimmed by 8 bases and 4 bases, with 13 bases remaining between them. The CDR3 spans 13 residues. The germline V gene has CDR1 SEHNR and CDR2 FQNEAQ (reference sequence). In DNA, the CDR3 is TGTGCCAGCCAGAAGGTGGTATCAGATACGCAGTATTTT. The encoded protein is CASQKVVSDTQYF.

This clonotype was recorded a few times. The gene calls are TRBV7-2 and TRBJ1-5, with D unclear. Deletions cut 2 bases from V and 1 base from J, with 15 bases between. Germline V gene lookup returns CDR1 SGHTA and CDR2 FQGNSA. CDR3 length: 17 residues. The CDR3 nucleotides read TGTGCCAGCAGCTTAATGCCCGCTTTCCTGAGCAATCAGCCCCAGCATTTT. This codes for CASSLMPAFLSNQPQHF.